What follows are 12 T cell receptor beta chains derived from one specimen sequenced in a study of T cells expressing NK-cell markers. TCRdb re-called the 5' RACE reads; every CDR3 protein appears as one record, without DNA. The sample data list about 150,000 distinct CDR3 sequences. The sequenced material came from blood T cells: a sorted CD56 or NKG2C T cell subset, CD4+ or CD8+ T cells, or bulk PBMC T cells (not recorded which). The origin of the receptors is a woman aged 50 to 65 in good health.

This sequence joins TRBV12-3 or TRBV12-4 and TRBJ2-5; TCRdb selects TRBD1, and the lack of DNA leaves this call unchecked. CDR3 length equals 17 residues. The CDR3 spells CASSLAGTFKAQETQYF.

The CDR3 loop reads CSARVRTSGGGEQFF. The chain is built from TRBV20-1 and TRBJ2-1; TCRdb selects TRBD2, and the lack of DNA leaves this call unchecked. The CDR3 covers 15 residues. Germline CDR1 DFQATT, CDR2 SNEGSKA (reference sequence).

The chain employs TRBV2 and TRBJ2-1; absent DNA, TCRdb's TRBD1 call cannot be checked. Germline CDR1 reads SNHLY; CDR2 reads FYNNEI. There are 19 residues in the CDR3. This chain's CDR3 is CASRFDRGLLNSGDNEQFF.

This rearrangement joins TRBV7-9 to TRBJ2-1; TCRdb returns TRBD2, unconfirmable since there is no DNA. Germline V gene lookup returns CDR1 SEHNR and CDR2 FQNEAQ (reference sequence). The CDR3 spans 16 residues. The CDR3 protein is CASSGDGLAGRNEQFF.

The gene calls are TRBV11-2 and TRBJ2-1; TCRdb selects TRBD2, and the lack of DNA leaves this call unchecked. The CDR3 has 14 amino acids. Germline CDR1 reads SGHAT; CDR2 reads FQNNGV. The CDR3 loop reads CASIDPAGGNEQFF. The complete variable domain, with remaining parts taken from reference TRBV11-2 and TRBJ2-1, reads EAGVAQSPRYKIIEKRQSVAFWCNPISGHATLYWYQQILGQGPKLLIQFQNNGVVDDSQLPKDRFSAERLKGVDSTLKIQPAKLEDSAVYLCASIDPAGGNEQFFGPGTRLTVL.

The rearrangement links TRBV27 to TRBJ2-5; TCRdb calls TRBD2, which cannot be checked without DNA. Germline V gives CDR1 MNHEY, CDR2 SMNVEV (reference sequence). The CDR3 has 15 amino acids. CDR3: CASSRTSGNQETQYF.

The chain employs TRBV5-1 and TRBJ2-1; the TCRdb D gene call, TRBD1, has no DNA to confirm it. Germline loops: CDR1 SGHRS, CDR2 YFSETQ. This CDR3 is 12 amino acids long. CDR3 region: CASGYGGAEQFF.

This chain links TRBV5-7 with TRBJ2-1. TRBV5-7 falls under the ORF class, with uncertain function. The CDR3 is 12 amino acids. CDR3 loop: CASSLIWNEQFF.

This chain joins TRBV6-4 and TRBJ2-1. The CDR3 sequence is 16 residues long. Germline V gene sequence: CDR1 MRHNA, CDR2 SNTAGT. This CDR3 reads CASRPSVGFPYNEQFF.

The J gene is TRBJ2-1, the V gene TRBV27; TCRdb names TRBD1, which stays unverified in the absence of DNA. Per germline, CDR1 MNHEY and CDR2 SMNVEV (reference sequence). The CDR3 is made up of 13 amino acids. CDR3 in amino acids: CASSLYRGYEQFF.

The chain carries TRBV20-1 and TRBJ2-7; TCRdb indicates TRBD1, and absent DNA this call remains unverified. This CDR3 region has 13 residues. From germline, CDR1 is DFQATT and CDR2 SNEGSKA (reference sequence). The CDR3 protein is CSARDLGTYEQYF.

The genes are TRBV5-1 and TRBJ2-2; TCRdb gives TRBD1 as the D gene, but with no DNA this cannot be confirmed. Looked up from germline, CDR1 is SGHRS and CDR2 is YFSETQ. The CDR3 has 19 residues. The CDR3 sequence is CASSSQPGALISNTGELFF.